Presented here are 14 T cell receptor beta chains from one specimen sequenced in a study of cytomegalovirus exposure and HLA in healthy donors. Some clones are missing from TCRdb's copy, which holds only in-frame ones; the method was immunoSEQ multiplex PCR. The sample consists of 250,000 to 350,000 clones, roughly 90% of them appearing once. The sequenced sample was PBMCs. The receptors shown here come from a woman between 18 and 29 years old in good health and CMV-seronegative.

This clone was seen only a few times. The chain joins TRBV29-1 to TRBJ1-2; possibly TRBD1 for D (6 bases). Trimming took 2 bases from V and 9 from J, leaving 19 bases between them. CDR1 SQVTM and CDR2 ANQGSEA come from the germline V gene. This CDR3 spans 14 amino acids. The CDR3 region has the DNA TGCAGCGTTGAACCCCCCACAGGGCCGTTGCGCTACACCTTC. It encodes CSVEPPTGPLRYTF.

The CDR3 DNA reads TGTGCCAGCAGTAGCAAGCGGCTAGCCTCCTACGAGCAGTACTTC. Translation: CASSSKRLASYEQYF. The chain has TRBV28 and TRBJ2-7; TRBD2 might be the D (5 bases). This CDR3 comprises 15 residues. Trimming removed 5 bases from V and 0 bases from J, with 14 bases in between. Per the germline V gene, CDR1 is MDHEN and CDR2 is SYDVKM.

This clone was recorded many times. The rearrangement joins TRBV15 to TRBJ2-7, with D perhaps TRBD2 (6 bases). The CDR3 runs to 13 residues. Trimming left V 3 bases short and J 5 bases short, with 11 bases between. The V gene's germline CDR1 is LNHNV and CDR2 YYDKDF (reference sequence). CDR3 in amino acids: CATSSFGEDEQYF. CDR3 DNA sequence: TGTGCCACCAGCAGTTTCGGGGAGGACGAGCAGTACTTC.

The rearrangement uses TRBV10-3 and TRBJ1-5; no firm D call. V was trimmed by 2 bases and J by 4 bases, leaving 6 bases between them. This CDR3 contains 13 residues. Germline V gene lookup returns CDR1 ENHRY and CDR2 SYGVKD. CDR3: CAISEEVNQPQHF. CDR3 sequence (DNA): TGTGCCATCAGTGAGGAGGTGAATCAGCCCCAGCATTTT.

V and J are TRBV29-1 and TRBJ1-1; D not resolved. Trimming took 2 bases from V and 2 from J, leaving 3 bases between them. The CDR3 consists of 11 residues. In germline, CDR1 is SQVTM, CDR2 ANQGSEA. The DNA of the CDR3 is TGCAGCGTTGAACTAAACACTGAAGCTTTCTTT. Translation gives CSVELNTEAFF.

The V call is TRBV4-2, the J call TRBJ2-3, with 10 bases fitting TRBD2. The CDR3 consists of 16 residues. The ends lost 2 bases at V and 3 bases at J; junction bases unmatched: 5. In germline, CDR1 is LGHNA, CDR2 YNFKEQ. The CDR3 loop is CASSQSSGSRTDTQYF. Written as DNA, the CDR3 is TGTGCCAGCAGCCAATCTAGCGGGAGTAGGACAGATACGCAGTATTTT.

The chain has TRBV28 and TRBJ1-2, with 7 nucleotides matching TRBD1. Germline-derived CDR1 and CDR2 are MDHEN and SYDVKM. V shed 3 bases and J 6 bases; nucleotides not matched to a gene: 4. CDR3 size: 13 residues. The CDR3 reads CASSFRGVDGYTF. CDR3 DNA sequence: TGTGCCAGCAGTTTCAGGGGGGTCGATGGCTACACCTTC.

This clone has ten or more counts. The genes are TRBV10-3 and TRBJ2-1; 7 nucleotides align to TRBD2. Trimming took 4 bases from V and 1 from J; bases not matched to a gene: 10. Germline V gives CDR1 ENHRY, CDR2 SYGVKD. The CDR3 has 17 residues. The CDR3 is CAISAAGLAVSYNEQFF. As DNA, the CDR3 is TGTGCCATCAGTGCAGCAGGGCTAGCGGTGTCCTACAATGAGCAGTTCTTC.

The chain carries TRBV6-5 and TRBJ1-2; TRBD1 might be the D (5 bases). The CDR3 runs to 15 residues. Looked up from germline, CDR1 is MNHEY and CDR2 is SVGAGI. V lost 3 bases and J 7 bases, leaving 18 bases between the germline ends. The CDR3, as DNA: TGTGCCAGCAGTTATTCGCTATCCCTCGGGGGTGGCTACACCTTC. This gives the protein CASSYSLSLGGGYTF.

This chain uses TRBV9 with TRBJ2-7, with 7 bases matching TRBD2. The CDR3 contains 14 residues. The J segment lost 3 bases and the V segment lost 4 bases, leaving 7 bases of the junction unmatched. Germline V lookup: CDR1 SGDLS, CDR2 YYNGEE. CDR3 DNA sequence: TGTGCCAGCAGCCCACTCGGCGGGAGCTACGAGCAGTACTTC. The encoded protein is CASSPLGGSYEQYF. Complete variable domain (other parts from reference TRBV9 and TRBJ2-7): DSGVTQTPKHLITATGQRVTLRCSPRSGDLSVYWYQQSLDQGLQFLIQYYNGEERAKGNILERFSAQQFPDLHSELNLSSLELGDSALYFCASSPLGGSYEQYFGPGTRLTVT.

In the case of this clone: Additional DNA sequences in this sample encode the identical CDR3. The CDR3 DNA reads as TGTGCCAGCAGCTTGGGACAGGTCTACGAGCAGTACTTC. It specifies CASSLGQVYEQYF. V gene TRBV5-4 combines with J gene TRBJ2-7; D possibly corresponds to TRBD1 (6 bases). The germline V and J ends were trimmed by 0 bases and 3 bases, with 7 bases remaining between them. This CDR3 comprises 13 residues. Germline V gene data show CDR1 as SGHNT and CDR2 as YYREEE (reference sequence).

The genes are TRBV18 and TRBJ1-1; D is uncertain. CDR1 is KGHSH and CDR2 is LQKENI in the germline V gene. CDR3 length: 15 amino acids. Trimming removed 1 base at V and 0 bases at J, with 9 bases between. CDR3 sequence (DNA): TGTGCCAGCTCACCACGAAGCCTTATGAACACTGAAGCTTTCTTT. Protein: CASSPRSLMNTEAFF. Combining the CDR3 with reference TRBV18 and TRBJ1-1 gives the whole variable domain NAGVMQNPRHLVRRRGQEARLRCSPMKGHSHVYWYRQLPEEGLKFMVYLQKENIIDESGMPKERFSAEFPKEGPSILRIQQVVRGDSAAYFCASSPRSLMNTEAFFGQGTRLTVV.

This clone was seen a few times. V usage is TRBV5-1 and J usage is TRBJ1-3, with D possibly matching TRBD1 (5 bases). V lost 3 bases to trimming and J lost 0 bases, with 10 bases between them. Germline V CDR1 and CDR2: SGHRS, YFSETQ. This CDR3 spans 15 amino acids. CDR3 sequence (DNA): TGCGCCAGCAGCTCGCAAGGGGACTCTGGAAACACCATATATTTT. Translation: CASSSQGDSGNTIYF.

The chain uses TRBV7-9 and TRBJ1-4; D uncertain. The CDR3 runs to 16 residues. V lost 5 bases and J lost 0, with 13 bases in between. Germline CDR1 SEHNR, CDR2 FQNEAQ (reference sequence). CDR3 in DNA: TGTGCCAGCAGCGTGCCGGGAAAAGCAACTAATGAAAAACTGTTTTTT. It specifies CASSVPGKATNEKLFF.